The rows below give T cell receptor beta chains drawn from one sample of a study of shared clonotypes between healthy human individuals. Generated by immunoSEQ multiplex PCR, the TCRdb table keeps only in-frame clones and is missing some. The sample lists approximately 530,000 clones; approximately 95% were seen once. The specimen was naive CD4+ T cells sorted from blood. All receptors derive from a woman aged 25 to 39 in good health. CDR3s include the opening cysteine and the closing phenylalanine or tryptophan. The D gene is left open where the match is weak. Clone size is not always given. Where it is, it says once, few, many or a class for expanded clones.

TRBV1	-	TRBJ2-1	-	TGCACCAGCAGCCATTACGAGCTGGACTCCTACAATGAGCAGTTCTTC	CTSSHYELDSYNEQFF
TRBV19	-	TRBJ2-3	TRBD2	TGTGCCAGTAGCCGAGGACTAGCGGGACTCACAGATACGCAGTATTTT	CASSRGLAGLTDTQYF
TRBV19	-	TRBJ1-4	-	TGTGCCAGTAGTAAACAGGGCCGTCGGAATGAAAAACTGTTTTTT	CASSKQGRRNEKLFF
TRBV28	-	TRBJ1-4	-	TGTGCCAGCAGTACTTACAGGAACGGAGAAAAACTGTTTTTT	CASSTYRNGEKLFF
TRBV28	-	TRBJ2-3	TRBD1	TGTGCCAGCAGTTTTCGGACAGGAACGACAGATACGCAGTATTTT	CASSFRTGTTDTQYF
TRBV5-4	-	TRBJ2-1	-	TGTGCCAGCAGCTTGAACGGGATAGGAGAGCAGTTCTTC	CASSLNGIGEQFF
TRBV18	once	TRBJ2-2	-	TGTGCCAGCTCAGGGGACATAGGAACCGGGGAGCTGTTTTTT	CASSGDIGTGELFF
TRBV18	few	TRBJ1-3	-	TGTGCCAGCTCACCTATACCCGGACAGGGAAACACCATATATTTT	CASSPIPGQGNTIYF
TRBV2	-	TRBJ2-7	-	TGTGCCAGCAGTGAAACTAATACCTCCTACGAGCAGTACTTC	CASSETNTSYEQYF
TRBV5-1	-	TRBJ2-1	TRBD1	TGCGCCAGCAGCGACGGGACAGGGGTGTTTAATGAGCAGTTCTTC	CASSDGTGVFNEQFF
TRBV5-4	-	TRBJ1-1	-	TGTGCCAGCAGTGCGAGGTACACTGAAGCTTTCTTT	CASSARYTEAFF
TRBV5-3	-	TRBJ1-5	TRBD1	TGTGCCAGAAGCTCCCGGGACAGGGATCGTCGGCCCCAGCATTTT	CARSSRDRDRRPQHF
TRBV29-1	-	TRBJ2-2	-	TGCAGCGTTGAAAGGGGGGTCGGGGAGCTGTTTTTT	CSVERGVGELFF
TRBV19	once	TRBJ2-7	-	TGTGCCAGTAGTCCCCCTGGGGGGCCGCCTCCCTACGAGCAGTACTTC	CASSPPGGPPPYEQYF
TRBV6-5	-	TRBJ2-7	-	TGTGCCAGCAGTTACTCGAGGGACTTGTACGAGCAGTACTTC	CASSYSRDLYEQYF
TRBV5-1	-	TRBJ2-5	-	TGCGCCAGCAGCGTCTACCAAGAGACCCAGTACTTC	CASSVYQETQYF
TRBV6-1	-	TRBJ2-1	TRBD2	TGTGCCAGCAGGGGACTAGCGGGAGAGTATGAGCAGTTCTTC	CASRGLAGEYEQFF
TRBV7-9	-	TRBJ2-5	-	TGTGCCAGCAGCTTACTAGCGCAAGAGACCCAGTACTTC	CASSLLAQETQYF
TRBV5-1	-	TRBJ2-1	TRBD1	TGCGCCAGCAGCACAGGGGGATTGGGGTACAATGAGCAGTTCTTC	CASSTGGLGYNEQFF
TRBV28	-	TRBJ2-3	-	TGTGCCAGCAGTTTTACAGCATCGGGCACAGATACGCAGTATTTT	CASSFTASGTDTQYF
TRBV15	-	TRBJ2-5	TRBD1	TGTGCCACCCAAGGACAGGCTGAGGGGACCCAGTACTTC	CATQGQAEGTQYF
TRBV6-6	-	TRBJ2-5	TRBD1	TGTGCCAGCAGAACAGGGGGCGTGGGAGAGACCCAGTACTTC	CASRTGGVGETQYF
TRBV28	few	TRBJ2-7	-	TGTGCCAGCAGTTTAAACTACGAGCAGTACTTC	CASSLNYEQYF
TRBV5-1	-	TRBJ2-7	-	TGCGCCAGCAGCTACTCGGGGACCTACGAGCAGTACTTC	CASSYSGTYEQYF
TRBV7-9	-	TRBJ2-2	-	TGTGCCAGCAGGGCGACCGGGGAGCTGTTTTTT	CASRATGELFF
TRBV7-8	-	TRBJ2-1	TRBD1	TGTGCCAGCAGCTTAGACAGGGGGATTATTAATGAGCAGTTCTTC	CASSLDRGIINEQFF
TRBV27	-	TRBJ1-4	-	TGTGCCAGCAGTTCCCTGGGGGCCGCTAATGAAAAACTGTTTTTT	CASSSLGAANEKLFF
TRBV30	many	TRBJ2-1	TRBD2	TGTGCCTGGAGAGGGAAGGGGCTAGCGGGTATTGGGGAGCAGTTCTTC	CAWRGKGLAGIGEQFF
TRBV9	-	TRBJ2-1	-	TGTGCCAGCAGCCCCCTGGTGGGGGGTGAAGGTCCAGATGAGCAGTTCTTC	CASSPLVGGEGPDEQFF
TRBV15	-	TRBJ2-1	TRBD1	TGTGCCACCAGCAGAGGACAGGGGGCGCGAGATGAGCAGTTCTTC	CATSRGQGARDEQFF
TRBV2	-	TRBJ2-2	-	TGTGCCAGCAGTGAAGCCTTCATGGGGGCGGCGAACACCGGGGAGCTGTTTTTT	CASSEAFMGAANTGELFF
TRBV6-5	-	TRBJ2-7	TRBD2	TGTGCCAGCAGTTACTCGAGGACTAGCGGGTACTACGAGCAGTACTTC	CASSYSRTSGYYEQYF
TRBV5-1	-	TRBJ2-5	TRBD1	TGCGCCAGCAGCTTGGCAGGGGGAGAGGAGACCCAGTACTTC	CASSLAGGEETQYF
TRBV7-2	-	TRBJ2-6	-	TGTGCCAGCAGCACCTCTTCGTCTGGGGCCAACGTCCTGACTTTC	CASSTSSSGANVLTF
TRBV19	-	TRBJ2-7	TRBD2	TGTGCCAGTAGTACAGTACCTAGCGGGGCGACCTACGAGCAGTACTTC	CASSTVPSGATYEQYF
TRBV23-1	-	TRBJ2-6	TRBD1	TGCGCCAGCAGTCAATTTTCGGGACAGGGGACCCCTGGGGCCAACGTCCTGACTTTC	CASSQFSGQGTPGANVLTF
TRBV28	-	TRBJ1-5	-	TGTGCCAGCAGTTTAAGGGGCCAGCCCCAGCATTTT	CASSLRGQPQHF
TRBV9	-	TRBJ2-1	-	TGTGCCAGCAGCGTAGAAGTGACAGGAGGAGGTGAGCAGTTCTTC	CASSVEVTGGGEQFF
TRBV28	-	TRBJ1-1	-	TGTGCCAGCAGTTTAGTCCTTTTAGGGGCTGGTCGGGGAGCTTTCTTT	CASSLVLLGAGRGAFF
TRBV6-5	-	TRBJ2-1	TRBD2	TGTGCCAGCAGCCGACTAGCCTCCGATGAGCAGTTCTTC	CASSRLASDEQFF
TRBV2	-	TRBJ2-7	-	TGTGCCAGCAGTGAAGATCGACCTTCCCAGTACTTC	CASSEDRPSQYF
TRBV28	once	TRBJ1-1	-	TGTGCCAGCAGTTTAATAGGGGGTTACGCTGAAGCTTTCTTT	CASSLIGGYAEAFF
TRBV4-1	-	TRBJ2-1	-	TGCGCCAGCAGCCGGCCATTTGACAATGAGCAGTTCTTC	CASSRPFDNEQFF
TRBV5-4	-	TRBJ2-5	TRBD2	TGTGCCAGCAGCCCCGGACTAGCGAAGGAGCAGTACTTC	CASSPGLAKEQYF
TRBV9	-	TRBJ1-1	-	TGTGCCAGCAGCGTATACGGGGCCCCGCTGAACACTGAAGCTTTCTTT	CASSVYGAPLNTEAFF
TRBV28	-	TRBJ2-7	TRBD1	TGTGCCAGCAGGCGGACAGGGGGTTTCTACGAGCAGTACTTC	CASRRTGGFYEQYF
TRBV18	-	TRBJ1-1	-	TGTGCCAGCTCACCGGGCAGGACAAACAGGGACACTGAAGCTTTCTTT	CASSPGRTNRDTEAFF
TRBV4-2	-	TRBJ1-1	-	TGTGCCAGCAGCCAAGTACCCTCAGGGGCCCCTTATACTGAAGCTTTCTTT	CASSQVPSGAPYTEAFF
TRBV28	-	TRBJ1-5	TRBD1	TGTGCCAGCAGTCTCCCACAGGGGTTCGGTCAGCCCCAGCATTTT	CASSLPQGFGQPQHF
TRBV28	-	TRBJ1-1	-	TGTGCCAGCAGTTTCGCGGGGGGCGGTTGGACTGAAGCTTTCTTT	CASSFAGGGWTEAFF
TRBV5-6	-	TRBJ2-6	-	TGTGCCACCTCCTGGTTTGGGCCACGGGGGGCCAACGTCCTGACTTTC	CATSWFGPRGANVLTF
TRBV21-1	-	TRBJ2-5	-	TGTGCCAGCAGCAAAGATACAAGAGCGTCTCAAGAGACCCAGTACTTC	CASSKDTRASQETQYF